Presented here are 14 T cell receptor beta chains from one specimen sequenced in a study of blood T cell repertoires in COVID-19 (TCRdb year 2020). Library preparation employed the immunoSEQ multiplex PCR assay. The immuneACCESS repertoire file appears here via TCRdb, limited to in-frame rearrangements. These files lack a portion of the clones; in checked studies, under half of the deficit traces to unresolved V genes, and the cause of the others is not known. The sample yields tens of thousands of clones; around 79% were counted once. The top ten constitute 15% to 20% of the sample. Sequenced material: peripheral blood. The receptors here all came from a human donor with active or convalescent COVID-19. The donor label of this sample is uncertain.

This chain connects TRBV9 to TRBJ2-2, with TRBD1 as a possible D gene (5 bases). Germline-derived CDR1 and CDR2 are SGDLS and YYNGEE. V shed 3 bases and J shed 0 bases, with 15 bases lying between them. The CDR3 is made up of 17 amino acids. The CDR3 DNA reads TGTGCCAGCAGCGCAGGGCAGACCGGAACGAACACCGGGGAGCTGTTTTTT. It is translated as CASSAGQTGTNTGELFF.

The chain has TRBV27 and TRBJ2-1; D might be TRBD1 (5 bases). Germline assignment: CDR1 MNHEY and CDR2 SMNVEV (reference sequence). V lost 8 bases and J lost 7, with 18 bases in between. The CDR3 spans 14 residues. The CDR3 spells CASSLRGARNEQFF. The CDR3 DNA sequence: TGTGCCAGCTCTTTACGTGGGGCGCGGAATGAGCAGTTCTTC.

The chain employs TRBV5-6 and TRBJ2-2; 7 nucleotides line up with TRBD2. This CDR3 comprises 16 residues. The ends lost 4 bases at V and 3 bases at J; junction bases unmatched: 9. CDR1 SGHDT and CDR2 YYEEEE come from the germline V gene. For the CDR3, the DNA is TGTGCCAGCAGCCTCATGGGGGGGACGGACACCGGGGAGCTGTTTTTT. It specifies CASSLMGGTDTGELFF. The full variable domain, in which reference TRBV5-6 and TRBJ2-2 provide the parts outside the CDR3, is DAGVTQSPTHLIKTRGQQVTLRCSPKSGHDTVSWYQQALGQGPQFIFQYYEEEERQRGNFPDRFSGHQFPNYSSELNVNALLLGDSALYLCASSLMGGTDTGELFFGEGSRLTVL.

V gene TRBV2 combines with J gene TRBJ1-2; D ambiguous. The CDR3 extends over 12 amino acids. Germline CDR1 is SNHLY and CDR2 is FYNNEI. Deletions cut 6 bases from V and 8 bases from J, with 13 bases between. The CDR3 sequence is CASSRSEGGYTF. The CDR3 DNA is TGTGCCAGCAGCCGATCCGAGGGAGGCTACACCTTC.

This clone was seen a handful of times. The V and J genes are TRBV7-2 and TRBJ2-7, with D maybe TRBD2 (5 bases). The ends were cut back, 6 bases at V and 0 bases at J, with 12 bases in the middle. The CDR3 covers 14 residues. Germline assignment: CDR1 SGHTA and CDR2 FQGNSA. In DNA form, the CDR3 reads TGTGCCAGCAGGCGGACTGGCATCTCCTACGAGCAGTACTTC. As protein: CASRRTGISYEQYF. Using reference TRBV7-2 and TRBJ2-7 for the parts outside the CDR3, the full variable domain is GAGVSQSPSNKVTEKGKDVELRCDPISGHTALYWYRQSLGQGLEFLIYFQGNSAPDKSGLPSDRFSAERTGGSVSTLTIQRTQQEDSAVYLCASRRTGISYEQYFGPGTRLTVT.

The V call is TRBV5-6, the J call TRBJ1-6; D is unresolved. Trimming took off 2 bases at V and 6 bases at J, with 12 bases between the two ends. CDR3 length: 15 residues. In germline, CDR1 is SGHDT, CDR2 YYEEEE. The CDR3 sequence: CASSLNRFRNSPLHF. The DNA of the CDR3 is TGTGCCAGCAGCTTAAACCGGTTTCGTAATTCACCCCTCCACTTT.

This rearrangement joins TRBV3-1 (or the pseudogene TRBV3-2) to TRBJ1-5; 10 bases align to TRBD1. Unmatched junction bases numbered 9, after V lost 4 bases and J lost 3 bases. CDR1 and CDR2 (germline): LGHDT, YNNKEL (reference sequence). CDR3 length: 17 residues. In DNA form, the CDR3 reads TGTGCCAGCAGCCTAAACGGGACAGGGGATATCAATCAGCCCCAGCATTTT. Protein: CASSLNGTGDINQPQHF.

The chain uses TRBV27 and TRBJ1-6; maybe TRBD1 (5 bases). The CDR3 sequence is 15 residues long. The V and J ends lost 2 bases and 5 bases respectively, with 10 bases between them. The germline gives CDR1 MNHEY, CDR2 SMNVEV (reference sequence). Here the CDR3 reads CASSLRQSHNSPLHF. CDR3 coding DNA: TGTGCCAGCAGTTTAAGACAGTCCCATAATTCACCCCTCCACTTT.

This clone was seen only once. The chain has TRBV4-1 and TRBJ2-1, with unresolved D. This CDR3 has 17 amino acids. The V and J ends lost 1 base and 0 bases respectively, with 13 bases between them. The germline V gene encodes CDR1 MGHRA and CDR2 YSYEKL. CDR3 in amino acids: CASSQAPPRVSYNEQFF. The CDR3 nucleotides are TGCGCCAGCAGCCAAGCGCCCCCCCGGGTCTCCTACAATGAGCAGTTCTTC.

This chain uses TRBV7-2 with TRBJ2-1; TRBD2 agrees at 8 bases. Germline-derived CDR1 and CDR2 are SGHTA and FQGNSA. V trimming: 1 base; J trimming: 8 bases; junction bases outside the gene matches: 7. CDR3 length: 15 residues. Here the CDR3 DNA reads TGTGCCAGCAGCTTAGGGACGGGGGGGGCGTATGAGCAGTTCTTC. Its translation: CASSLGTGGAYEQFF.

The gene calls are TRBV24-1 and TRBJ1-4; 8 positions agree with TRBD1. V dropped 1 base and J dropped 8; count of bases not matched to a gene: 5. CDR1 and CDR2 from the germline V gene are KGHDR and SFDVKD. The CDR3 covers 15 residues. For the CDR3, the DNA is TGTGCCACCAGTGATTTCCGACAGGGGAAAGAAAAACTGTTTTTT. Translation gives CATSDFRQGKEKLFF.

CDR3 in DNA: TGTGCCAGCAGCTTCCTCTCGGGGGGCCTCACAGATACGCAGTATTTT. It translates to CASSFLSGGLTDTQYF. This chain connects TRBV11-1 to TRBJ2-3; maybe TRBD2 (7 bases). V was clipped by 3 bases and J by 2 bases, with 15 bases between them. Germline V CDR1 and CDR2: SGHAT, FQDESV (reference sequence). CDR3 length equals 16 residues.

The chain has TRBV5-5 and TRBJ1-5; 10 bases map to TRBD1. Germline CDR1 and CDR2: SGHKS and YYEKEE (reference sequence). The V and J ends lost 4 bases and 7 bases, in that order; junction bases with no gene match: 11. The CDR3 consists of 16 residues. The CDR3: CASSLRDGTGVQPQHF. In nucleotides, the CDR3 is TGTGCCAGCAGCCTGAGAGACGGGACAGGGGTCCAGCCCCAGCATTTT.

The V gene is TRBV19, the J gene TRBJ2-7, with TRBD2 identical over 12 bases. CDR1 is LNHDA and CDR2 is SQIVND in the germline V gene (reference sequence). The CDR3 has 15 amino acids. V shed 1 base, J shed 2 bases, and the junction held 0 bases outside the gene matches. CDR3 residues: CASSIASGRAYEQYF. In DNA, the CDR3 is TGTGCCAGTAGTATAGCTAGCGGGAGGGCCTACGAGCAGTACTTC.